This entry describes one T cell receptor beta chain. Its specificity is not known. This sample stems from a study of identical twins. General observations from the study: Conclusions leaned on cross-sectional statistical analysis and did not track the same donors over time.

Trimming cost V 3 bases and J 11 bases; bases outside gene matches: 9. Germline CDR1 is KGHSH and CDR2 is LQKENI. The CDR3 is 13 amino acids. Only healthy Caucasians were enrolled as donors. Each CDR3 protein gets one entry after TCRdb re-called the 5' RACE reads with MiXCR. Counted here are 550,000 to 800,000 distinct CDR3 sequences, 7% to 7.5% occurring once; the ten biggest clones make up around 1.6%. The sample was also reused in another study, on yellow fever vaccine responses in identical twins.

The sequence was collected from a woman between 18 and 29 years old in good health. The gene calls are TRBV18 and TRBJ1-1; 7 bases fit TRBD1. Source material: PBMCs. The CDR3 loop is CASSPNTQGRAFF. The CDR3 bases are TGTGCCAGCTCACCGAATACACAGGGGAGGGCTTTCTTT.